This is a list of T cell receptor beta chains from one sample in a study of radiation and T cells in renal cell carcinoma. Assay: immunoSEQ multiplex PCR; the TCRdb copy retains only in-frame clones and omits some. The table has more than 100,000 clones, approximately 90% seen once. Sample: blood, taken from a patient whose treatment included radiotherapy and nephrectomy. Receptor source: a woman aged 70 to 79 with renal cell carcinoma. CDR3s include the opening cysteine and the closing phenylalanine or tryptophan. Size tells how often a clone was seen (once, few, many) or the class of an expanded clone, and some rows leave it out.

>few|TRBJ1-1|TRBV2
CASSPRRNTEAFF
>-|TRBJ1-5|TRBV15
CATSRGGLGQPQHF
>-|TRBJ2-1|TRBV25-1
CASSAVYEQFF
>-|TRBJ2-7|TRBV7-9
CASSSNNRGPNEQYF
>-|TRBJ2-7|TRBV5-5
CASSLRREEQYF
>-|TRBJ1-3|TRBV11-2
CASSPDRGPGNTIYF
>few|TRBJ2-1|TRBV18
CASSPGGPYNEQFF
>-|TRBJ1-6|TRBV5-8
CASSASRTAGSPLHF
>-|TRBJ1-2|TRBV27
CASTRQGAYGYTF
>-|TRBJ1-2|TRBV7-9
CASSLGTGQGRYVHGYTF
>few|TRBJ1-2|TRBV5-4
CASRFPGVYGYTF
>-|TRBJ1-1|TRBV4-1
CASSQELQGWLNTEAFF
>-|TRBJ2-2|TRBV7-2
CASSYPTSGGTGELFF
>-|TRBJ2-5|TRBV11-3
CASTAGPQETQYF
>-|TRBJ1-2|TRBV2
CARRKAVYGYTF
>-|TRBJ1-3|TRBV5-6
CASSGTDSGNTIYF
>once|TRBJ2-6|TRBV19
CASGHLAGSSGANVLTF
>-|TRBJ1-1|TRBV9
CASGEQNTEAFF
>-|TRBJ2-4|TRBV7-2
CASSSDGSKNIQYF
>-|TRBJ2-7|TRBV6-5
CASSYPAPYEQYF
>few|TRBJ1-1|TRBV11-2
CASSSDRVNTEAFF
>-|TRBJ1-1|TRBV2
CASSAQTVVGTEAFF